What follows are 22 T cell receptor beta chains derived from one specimen sequenced in a study of shared clonotypes between healthy human individuals (dated by TCRdb to about 2020). The library came from the immunoSEQ multiplex PCR assay. The clones in this table, taken by TCRdb from immuneACCESS, are in-frame only. Not every clone is retained; where verified, under half of the shortfall comes from an unresolved V gene, and the cause of the rest is unknown. Within this sample are about 1 million clones, with around 75% of them counted one time only. Approximately 1.5% of the sample is in the top ten clones. Sequenced sample: memory CD4+ T cells sorted from blood. The cell subset or site tag for this specimen amounts to: CD45RA-negative fraction. These receptors all stem from a man younger than 35 in good health.

The chain combines TRBV6-6 with TRBJ1-2; tentative D call: TRBD1 (6 bases). The CDR3 runs to 13 residues. V lost 4 bases and J 4 bases, leaving 10 bases between the germline ends. CDR1 and CDR2 (germline): MNHNY, SVGAGI (reference sequence). The CDR3 nucleotides read TGTGCCAGCAGTTTCCAACAGGGCTATGGCTACACCTTC. Translating it yields CASSFQQGYGYTF.

The J gene is TRBJ1-6, the V gene TRBV12-5; no definite D call. V lost 6 bases and J lost 7, with 13 bases in between. Germline assignment: CDR1 LGHNT and CDR2 FRNRAP. The CDR3 length is 14 residues. CDR3 sequence (DNA): TGTGCTAGTGGCCCCGTGGGCGGGAATTCACCCCTCCACTTT. Its protein product is CASGPVGGNSPLHF. Based on the CDR3 plus reference TRBV12-5 and TRBJ1-6, the full variable domain is DARVTQTPRHKVTEMGQEVTMRCQPILGHNTVFWYRQTMMQGLELLAYFRNRAPLDDSGMPKDRFSAEMPDATLATLKIQPSEPRDSAVYFCASGPVGGNSPLHFGNGTRLTVT.

The chain has TRBV7-2 and TRBJ2-5; 8 positions match TRBD2. Per the germline V gene, CDR1 is SGHTA and CDR2 is FQGNSA. Trimming cost V 8 bases and J 4 bases; bases outside gene matches: 6. This CDR3 spans 13 amino acids. The CDR3 sequence: CASRGGARETQYF. The CDR3 DNA reads as TGTGCCAGCCGGGGGGGGGCACGAGAGACCCAGTACTTC.

The DNA for the CDR3 is TGTGCCAGTAGTATAAATCTACTGGCAGCCTTCTCCTACGAGCAGTACTTC. It specifies CASSINLLAAFSYEQYF. The chain carries TRBV19 and TRBJ2-7, with no clear D. The V gene lost 2 bases and the J gene lost 0 bases, with 17 bases spanning the gap. The CDR3 length is 17 residues. Germline CDR1 LNHDA, CDR2 SQIVND (reference sequence).

The V and J genes are TRBV7-2 and TRBJ2-1, with unresolved D. The CDR3 spans 14 residues. Trimming took 9 bases from V and 0 from J, leaving 12 bases between them. Germline loops: CDR1 SGHTA, CDR2 FQGNSA. As DNA, the CDR3 is TGTGCCAGTTCTCGACAAACCTCCTACAATGAGCAGTTCTTC. Amino acids: CASSRQTSYNEQFF.

In its sample, this clone was seen a few times. This chain links TRBV7-9 with TRBJ2-2, with a weak D call TRBD2 (7 bases). The V and J ends lost 5 bases and 6 bases respectively, with 19 bases between them. This CDR3 comprises 16 residues. CDR1 and CDR2 (germline): SEHNR, FQNEAQ (reference sequence). The CDR3 here is CASSPPGGQRAGELFF. CDR3 in DNA: TGTGCCAGCAGCCCCCCGGGAGGACAGCGGGCCGGGGAGCTGTTTTTT.

This rearrangement joins TRBV5-6 to TRBJ2-5, with 7 bases fitting TRBD1. This CDR3 spans 14 amino acids. Germline-derived CDR1 and CDR2 are SGHDT and YYEEEE. J lost 3 bases, V lost 5 bases, and 7 bases had no gene match. The DNA of the CDR3 is TGTGCCAGCAGTAGAGCAGGGGGTGAAGAGACCCAGTACTTC. Encoded protein: CASSRAGGEETQYF.

The genes are TRBV2 and TRBJ2-2; 7 bases align to TRBD2. The CDR3 has 16 amino acids. J gave up 6 bases and V 7 bases, and 14 bases lay outside the gene matches. Germline V gene data show CDR1 as SNHLY and CDR2 as FYNNEI. This chain's CDR3 is CASTVTEAGRAGELFF. In DNA, the CDR3 is TGTGCCAGCACCGTGACCGAAGCGGGGCGCGCCGGGGAGCTGTTTTTT.

This clone was detected a few times. The genes are TRBV9 and TRBJ1-1; the match to TRBD1 covers 7 bases. V lost 4 bases, J lost 5 bases, and 8 bases stayed unmatched. Germline V gene lookup returns CDR1 SGDLS and CDR2 YYNGEE. The CDR3 has 14 amino acids. The CDR3, as DNA: TGTGCCAGCAGCCCCCATCAGGGGGGAACTGAAGCTTTCTTT. It specifies CASSPHQGGTEAFF.

The chain is built from TRBV10-3 and TRBJ1-2; D uncertain. There are 14 residues in the CDR3. Per germline, CDR1 ENHRY and CDR2 SYGVKD. V lost 2 bases, J lost 8 bases, and 15 bases lay in between. CDR3 residues: CAISERQARRGYTF. Written as DNA, the CDR3 is TGTGCCATCAGTGAGCGGCAGGCCAGACGGGGCTACACCTTC.

As regards this clone: A much more abundant neighbour one base away suggests this may be a read error. The V call is TRBV5-6, the J call TRBJ1-5; D not certain. The germline V gene encodes CDR1 SGHDT and CDR2 YYEEEE. This CDR3 contains 14 residues. V lost 4 bases, J lost 2 bases, and 10 bases lay in between. CDR3 residues: CASSQGIGNQPQHF. The CDR3 nucleotides are TGTGCCAGCAGCCAAGGTATCGGCAATCAGCCCCAGCATTTT.

V gene TRBV6-1 combines with J gene TRBJ2-3, with D possibly TRBD2 on 6 matching bases. The CDR3 spans 15 residues. The germline CDR1 and CDR2 sequences are MNHNS and SASEGT. Trimming took 5 bases from V and 1 from J, leaving 13 bases between them. CDR3: CASSLIAVGTDTQYF. For the CDR3, the DNA is TGTGCCAGCAGTCTAATAGCGGTGGGCACAGATACGCAGTATTTT.

The CDR3 loop is CASSEGTSNYGYTF. As DNA, the CDR3 is TGTGCCAGCAGTGAAGGGACATCTAACTATGGCTACACCTTC. The rearrangement joins TRBV2 to TRBJ1-2; maybe TRBD1 (5 bases). CDR3 size: 14 residues. V lost 1 base and J lost 0, with 6 bases in between. In germline, CDR1 is SNHLY, CDR2 FYNNEI.

The chain's CDR3 is CASSIMPGTTYEQYF. CDR3 bases: TGTGCCAGTAGTATTATGCCCGGAACGACCTACGAGCAGTACTTC. The chain uses TRBV19 and TRBJ2-7; no definite D call. The germline gives CDR1 LNHDA, CDR2 SQIVND (reference sequence). The CDR3 is 15 amino acids. Trimming removed 3 bases at V and 2 bases at J, with 14 bases between.

The chain has TRBV7-9 and TRBJ1-3; D ambiguous. This CDR3 has 14 amino acids. V was pared by 5 bases and J by 11 bases, with 19 bases between. Germline CDR1 and CDR2: SEHNR and FQNEAQ (reference sequence). The CDR3 DNA follows: TGTGCCAGCAGCCCACCGAAAAAGACTGGGGCCATATATTTT. Its protein product is CASSPPKKTGAIYF.

The sample holds one count of this clone. V usage is TRBV7-8 and J usage is TRBJ2-7; 9 bases line up with TRBD2. The CDR3 length is 15 residues. CDR1 is SGHVS, CDR2 FQNEAQ, per germline. V was clipped by 5 bases and J by 4 bases; unmatched bases: 9. CDR3 protein: CASSPRGGAGYEQYF. The CDR3 nucleotides are TGTGCCAGCAGCCCGCGGGGGGGGGCAGGTTACGAGCAGTACTTC.

With respect to this clone: The junction and the germline gene differ at one end; a read error may be behind it. The rearrangement joins TRBV6-1 to TRBJ2-3; D gene ambiguous. CDR1 is MNHNS, CDR2 SASEGT, per germline. The CDR3 has 18 residues. The CDR3 reads CASSKALGSGVNTDTQYF. The CDR3 nucleotides read TGTGCCAGCAGTAAAGCGCTAGGGTCTGGGGTGAACACAGATACGCAGTATTTT.

This clone was picked up one time. The chain combines TRBV6-6 with TRBJ2-4, with D unresolved. V dropped 0 bases and J dropped 1 base, with 7 bases sitting between them. The CDR3 has 15 amino acids. The germline V gene has CDR1 MNHNY and CDR2 SVGAGI (reference sequence). Here the CDR3 reads CASSYSEAAKNIQYF. The CDR3 DNA sequence: TGTGCCAGCAGTTACTCTGAGGCGGCCAAAAACATTCAGTACTTC.

The J gene is TRBJ2-7, the V gene TRBV5-8; 7 nucleotides line up with TRBD1. Per germline, CDR1 SGHTS and CDR2 YDEGEE. The CDR3 sequence is 16 residues long. V was clipped by 4 bases and J by 3 bases; unmatched bases: 13. CDR3 in amino acids: CASSILRTGAVYEQYF. DNA for the CDR3: TGTGCCAGCAGCATCCTCAGGACAGGAGCCGTCTACGAGCAGTACTTC.

The rearrangement joins TRBV6-1 to TRBJ2-7, with D possibly being TRBD1 (5 bases). V dropped 2 bases and J dropped 1 base, with 9 bases sitting between them. Per the germline V gene, CDR1 is MNHNS and CDR2 is SASEGT. This CDR3 is built from 14 residues. CDR3 nucleotides: TGTGCCAGCAGTGAAAGTTACAGGTCCTACGAGCAGTACTTC. Its protein product is CASSESYRSYEQYF.

This clone was seen many times. J is TRBJ2-3 and V is TRBV5-1, with 9 bases identical to TRBD2. The V gene's germline CDR1 is SGHRS and CDR2 YFSETQ. After removal of 2 bases from V and 7 bases from J, the junction contained 8 bases not matched to a gene. The CDR3 spans 15 residues. CDR3 in amino acids: CASSLAGGRGNTQYF. DNA of the CDR3: TGCGCCAGCAGCTTAGCGGGAGGAAGGGGCAATACGCAGTATTTT.

This chain uses TRBV28 with TRBJ2-7; 7 bases fit TRBD1. After removal of 7 bases from V and 2 bases from J, the junction contained 8 bases not matched to a gene. This CDR3 is 14 amino acids long. Germline loops: CDR1 MDHEN, CDR2 SYDVKM. This CDR3 is CASTPGQITYEQYF. The CDR3 coding sequence is TGTGCCAGCACCCCGGGACAGATAACCTACGAGCAGTACTTC.